This entry features one TCR beta chain sequence. What it binds is unknown. Other DNA sequences within the sample encode an identical CDR3. The sample originates from a study of shared clonotypes between healthy human individuals. Study-level results: Against clonotypes common to all four donors, non-shared ones had lower generation probabilities.

Libraries were prepared by immunoSEQ multiplex PCR; TCRdb keeps only in-frame clonotypes and omits some of them. The sample has more than 550,000 clones, 90% seen once. The CDR3 is 14 amino acids. Looked up from germline, CDR1 is MNHEY and CDR2 is SMNVEV (reference sequence). The ends were cut back, 2 bases at V and 2 bases at J, with 10 bases in the middle. The gene calls are TRBV27 and TRBJ2-7, with TRBD2 as a possible D gene (5 bases). The specimen was memory CD8+ T cells from PBMCs. Subset meaning: CD45RO+ cells pooled with CCR7-negative TemRA cells. The sequence was collected from a man younger than 35 in good health. Some clones in this sample may be carry-over from other donors' samples. The CDR3 here is CASSLGGGPYEQYF. CDR3 nucleotide sequence: TGTGCCAGCAGTTTAGGAGGAGGTCCCTACGAGCAGTACTTC.